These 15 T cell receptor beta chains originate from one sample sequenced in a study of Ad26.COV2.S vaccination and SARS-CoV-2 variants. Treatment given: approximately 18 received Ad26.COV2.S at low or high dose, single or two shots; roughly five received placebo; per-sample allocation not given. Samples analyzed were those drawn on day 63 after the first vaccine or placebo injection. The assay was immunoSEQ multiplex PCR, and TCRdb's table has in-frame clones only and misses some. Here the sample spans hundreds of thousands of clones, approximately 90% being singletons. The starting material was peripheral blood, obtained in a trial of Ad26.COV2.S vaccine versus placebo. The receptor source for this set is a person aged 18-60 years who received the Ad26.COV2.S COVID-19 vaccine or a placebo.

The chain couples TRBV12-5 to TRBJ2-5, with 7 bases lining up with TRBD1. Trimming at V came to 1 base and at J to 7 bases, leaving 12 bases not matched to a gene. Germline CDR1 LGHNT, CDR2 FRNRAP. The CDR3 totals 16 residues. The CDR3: CASGLGTGTAGRTQYF. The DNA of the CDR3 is TGTGCTAGTGGTTTGGGGACCGGGACAGCCGGCCGGACCCAGTACTTC.

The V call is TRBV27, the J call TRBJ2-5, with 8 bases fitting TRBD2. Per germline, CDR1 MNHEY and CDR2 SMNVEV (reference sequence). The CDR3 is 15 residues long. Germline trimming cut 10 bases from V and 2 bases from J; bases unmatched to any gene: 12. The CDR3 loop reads CATSSIIAGQETQYF. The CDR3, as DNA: TGTGCCACCTCGTCCATAATAGCGGGACAAGAGACCCAGTACTTC.

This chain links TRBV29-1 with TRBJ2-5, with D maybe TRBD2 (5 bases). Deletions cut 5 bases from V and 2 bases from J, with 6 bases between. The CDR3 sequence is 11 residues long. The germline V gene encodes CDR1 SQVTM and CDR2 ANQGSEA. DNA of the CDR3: TGCAGCGTTCGGACTCAAGAGACCCAGTACTTC. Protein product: CSVRTQETQYF.

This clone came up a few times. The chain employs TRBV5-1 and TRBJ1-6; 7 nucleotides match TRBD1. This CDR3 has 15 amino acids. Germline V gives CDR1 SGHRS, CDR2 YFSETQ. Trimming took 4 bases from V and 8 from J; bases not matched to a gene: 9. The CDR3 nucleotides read TGCGCCAGCAGCCCGACAGGGTACATGGATTCACCCCTCCACTTT. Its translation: CASSPTGYMDSPLHF.

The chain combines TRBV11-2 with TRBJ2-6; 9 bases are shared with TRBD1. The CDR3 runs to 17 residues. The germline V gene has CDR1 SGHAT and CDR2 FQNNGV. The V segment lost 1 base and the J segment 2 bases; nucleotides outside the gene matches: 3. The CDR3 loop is CASSLVHRGPGANVLTF. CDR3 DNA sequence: TGTGCCAGCAGCTTAGTTCACAGGGGGCCTGGGGCCAACGTCCTGACTTTC.

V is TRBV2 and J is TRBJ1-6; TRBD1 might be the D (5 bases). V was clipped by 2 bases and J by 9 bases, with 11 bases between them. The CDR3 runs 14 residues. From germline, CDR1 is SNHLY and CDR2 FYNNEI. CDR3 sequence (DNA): TGTGCCAGCAGTGAATCAGGGTTCGGTTCACCCCTCCACTTT. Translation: CASSESGFGSPLHF.

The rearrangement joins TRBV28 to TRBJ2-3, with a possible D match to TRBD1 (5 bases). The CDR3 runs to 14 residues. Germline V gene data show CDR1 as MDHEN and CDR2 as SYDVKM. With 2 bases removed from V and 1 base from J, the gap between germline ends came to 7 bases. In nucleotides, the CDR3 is TGTGCCAGCAGTTTACGCAGGGGCACAGATACGCAGTATTTT. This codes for CASSLRRGTDTQYF.

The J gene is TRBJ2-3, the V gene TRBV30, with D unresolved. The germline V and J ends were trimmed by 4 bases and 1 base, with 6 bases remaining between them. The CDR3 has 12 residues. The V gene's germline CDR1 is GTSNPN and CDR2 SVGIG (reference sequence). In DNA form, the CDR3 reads TGTGCCTGGAATTGGGGCACAGATACGCAGTATTTT. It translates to CAWNWGTDTQYF. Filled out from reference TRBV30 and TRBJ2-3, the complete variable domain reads SQTIHQWPATLVQPVGSPLSLECTVEGTSNPNLYWYRQAAGRGLQLLFYSVGIGQISSEVPQNLSASRPQDRQFILSSKKLLLSDSGFYLCAWNWGTDTQYFGPGTRLTVL.

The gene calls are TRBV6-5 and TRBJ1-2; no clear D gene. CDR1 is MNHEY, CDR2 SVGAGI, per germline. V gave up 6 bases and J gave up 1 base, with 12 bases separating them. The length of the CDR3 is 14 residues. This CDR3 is CASRTDHSNYGYTF. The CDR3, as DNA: TGTGCCAGCAGAACCGACCACAGTAACTATGGCTACACCTTC.

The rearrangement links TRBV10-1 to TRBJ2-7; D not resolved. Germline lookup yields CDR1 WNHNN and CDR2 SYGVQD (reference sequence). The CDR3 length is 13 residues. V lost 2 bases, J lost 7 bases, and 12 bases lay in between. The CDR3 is CASSEGLSGEQYF. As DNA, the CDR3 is TGCGCCAGCAGTGAGGGGCTCTCCGGGGAGCAGTACTTC.

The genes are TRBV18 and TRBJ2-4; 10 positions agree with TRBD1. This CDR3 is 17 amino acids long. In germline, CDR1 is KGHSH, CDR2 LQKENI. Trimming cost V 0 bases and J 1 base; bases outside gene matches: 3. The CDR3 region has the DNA TGTGCCAGCTCACCACCGGGACAGGGGCCGGCCAAAAACATTCAGTACTTC. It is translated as CASSPPGQGPAKNIQYF.

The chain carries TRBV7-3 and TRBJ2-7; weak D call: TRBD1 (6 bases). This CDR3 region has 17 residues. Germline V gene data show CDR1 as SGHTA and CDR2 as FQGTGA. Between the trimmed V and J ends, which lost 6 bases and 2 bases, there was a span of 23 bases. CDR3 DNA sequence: TGTGCCAGCAGAAAGGTCCCTTCGGGACAAGTAACCTACGAGCAGTACTTC. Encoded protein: CASRKVPSGQVTYEQYF.

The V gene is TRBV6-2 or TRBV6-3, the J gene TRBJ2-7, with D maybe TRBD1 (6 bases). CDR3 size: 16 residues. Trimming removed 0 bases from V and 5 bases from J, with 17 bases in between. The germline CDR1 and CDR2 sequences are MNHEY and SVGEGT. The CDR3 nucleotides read TGTGCCAGCAGTTACTCGGAAACAGGGTTTGGGGACGAGCAGTACTTC. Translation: CASSYSETGFGDEQYF.

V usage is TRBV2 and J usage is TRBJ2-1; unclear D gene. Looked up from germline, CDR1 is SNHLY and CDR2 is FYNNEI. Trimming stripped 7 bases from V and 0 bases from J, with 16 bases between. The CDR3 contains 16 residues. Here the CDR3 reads CASKMTPSSSYNEQFF. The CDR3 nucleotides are TGTGCCAGCAAGATGACTCCATCGAGCTCCTACAATGAGCAGTTCTTC. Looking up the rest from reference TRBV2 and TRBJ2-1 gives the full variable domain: EPEVTQTPSHQVTQMGQEVILRCVPISNHLYFYWYRQILGQKVEFLVSFYNNEISEKSEIFDDQFSVERPDGSNFTLKIRSTKLEDSAMYFCASKMTPSSSYNEQFFGPGTRLTVL.

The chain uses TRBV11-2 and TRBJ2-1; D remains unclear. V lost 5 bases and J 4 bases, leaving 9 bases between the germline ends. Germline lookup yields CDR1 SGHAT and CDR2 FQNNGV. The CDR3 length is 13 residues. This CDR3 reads CASSHALYNEQFF. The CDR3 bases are TGTGCCAGCAGCCACGCACTATACAATGAGCAGTTCTTC.